The TCR beta chain described here comes from a study of cytomegalovirus exposure and HLA in healthy donors. From germline, CDR1 is SGHKS and CDR2 YYEKEE (reference sequence). The CDR3 contains 13 residues. The V end lost 0 bases, the J end lost 0 bases, and 4 bases lay between the germline ends. Use of 60 Vbeta and 13 Jbeta primers characterized the PCR. This table comes from immunoSEQ multiplex PCR, and its TCRdb copy is limited to in-frame clones, with some not included. The data show under 250,000 clones, less than 80% seen once. This clone was seen a few times. The clonotype comes from a woman aged 25 to 39 in good health and CMV-seropositive. Sequences were obtained from PBMCs. The rearrangement joins TRBV5-5 to TRBJ2-7; no clear D gene. DNA for the CDR3: TGTGCCAGCAGCTTGGATCACTCCTACGAGCAGTACTTC. Translation: CASSLDHSYEQYF.